Following are 2 T cell receptor beta chains from one sample sequenced in a study of T cells after yellow fever vaccination. TCRdb ran MiXCR on the 5' RACE reads and lists one entry per CDR3 protein. The table includes 250,000 to 300,000 distinct CDR3 sequences, approximately 8% detected once. The sample here was CD4+ T cells sorted from PBMCs, taken 5 days after the yellow fever booster vaccination. These receptors were obtained from a man aged 18 to 35 who received the YFV17D yellow fever vaccine.

This clonotype was detected a few times. CDR3 nucleotides: TGTGCCAGCAGCCAAGGTAGTGGGCGGGGACACAATGAGCAGTTCTTC. Its protein product is CASSQGSGRGHNEQFF. V and J are TRBV4-2 and TRBJ2-1; the D gene is possibly TRBD2 (6 bases). The CDR3 has 16 residues. The germline V gene has CDR1 LGHNA and CDR2 YNFKEQ. V gave up 1 base and J gave up 5 bases, with 15 bases separating them.

The table lists this clonotype with a few counts. CDR3 loop: CASSGRGPGEQFF. CDR3 nucleotide sequence: TGTGCCAGCAGCGGCAGGGGGCCTGGTGAGCAGTTCTTC. The gene calls are TRBV27 and TRBJ2-1, with TRBD1 identical over 8 bases. Germline CDR1 is MNHEY and CDR2 is SMNVEV (reference sequence). The J segment lost 9 bases and the V segment lost 6 bases, leaving 7 bases of the junction unmatched. The CDR3 is 13 residues long.